This is a list of T cell receptor beta chains from one sample in a study of blood T cell repertoires in COVID-19. TCRdb's copy holds only in-frame clones and misses some; the assay was immunoSEQ multiplex PCR. The sample carries 55,000 to 80,000 clones, around 80% recorded once. Sequencing input: peripheral blood. These receptor sequences come from a woman aged 80 or over with active or convalescent COVID-19. Each CDR3 is given with its conserved first and last residue. The D gene is left open where the match is weak. Expanded clones get a size class; other rows say once, few or many, or leave the size out.

>TRBV27|NA|NA|TRBJ2-7
TGTGCCAGCAGTTCCGGGGGTTCCTACGAGCAGTACTTC
CASSSGGSYEQYF
>TRBV4-1|NA|NA|TRBJ2-4
TGCGCCAGCAGCCAAGATTGGGGAGGTCTCGGGAAAAACATTCAGTACTTC
CASSQDWGGLGKNIQYF
>TRBV5-1|NA|NA|TRBJ2-7
TGCGCCAGCAGCTACGCCCAGGGAAGCGAGCAGTACTTC
CASSYAQGSEQYF
>TRBV18|NA|once|TRBJ1-1
TGTGCCAGCTCACCACGGGCAGACCAGACTGAAGCTTTCTTT
CASSPRADQTEAFF
>TRBV7-9|TRBD1|NA|TRBJ2-3
TGTGCCAGCAGCTCCGGGACAGGGGGGCCAGATACGCAGTATTTT
CASSSGTGGPDTQYF
>TRBV7-9|NA|NA|TRBJ1-2
TGTGCCAGCAGCCAGGGCAGATATGGCTACACCTTC
CASSQGRYGYTF
>TRBV3-1/TRBV3-2|TRBD2|NA|TRBJ2-5
TGTGCCAGCAGCCAGACCGGGACTAGCTTTGAGACCCAGTACTTC
CASSQTGTSFETQYF
>TRBV5-6|NA|NA|TRBJ2-2
TGTGCCAGCAGCTTTGGACTTAGCACCGGGGAGCTGTTTTTT
CASSFGLSTGELFF
>TRBV7-3|TRBD2|NA|TRBJ2-3
TGTGCCAGCAGCTTAGTTGGGACTCGCGGGGGGGCGGGCACAGATACGCAGTATTTT
CASSLVGTRGGAGTDTQYF
>TRBV5-1|NA|NA|TRBJ2-6
TGCGCCAGCAGCTTGGGGGGTTTGACTGGGGCCAACGCCCTGACTTTC
CASSLGGLTGANALTF
>TRBV3-1/TRBV3-2|TRBD2|NA|TRBJ2-3
TGTGCCAGCAGCCGGACTAGCGGGATCGGAGATACGCAGTATTTT
CASSRTSGIGDTQYF
>TRBV5-5|NA|NA|TRBJ2-7
TGTGCCAGCAGCTGGACAGCCTACGAGCAGTACTTC
CASSWTAYEQYF
>TRBV5-5|NA|NA|TRBJ1-6
TGTGCCAGCAGCTTGTCGGACAGCGCTTATTCACCCCTCCACTTT
CASSLSDSAYSPLHF
>TRBV11-2|NA|NA|TRBJ2-2
TGTGCCAGCAGCTTAGATCTAAACGGGGAGCTGTTTTTT
CASSLDLNGELFF
>TRBV2|TRBD2|once|TRBJ2-3
TGTGCCAGCAGCTCCACGACTAGCGGGGAAGATACGCAGTATTTT
CASSSTTSGEDTQYF
>TRBV29-1|NA|few|TRBJ1-3
TGCAGCGTTACAGGGTATAGGGGACCTGGAAACACCATATATTTT
CSVTGYRGPGNTIYF
>TRBV5-4|NA|NA|TRBJ2-1
TGTGCCAGCAGCGGGGTCGGGGTTAATGAGCAGTTCTTC
CASSGVGVNEQFF
>TRBV7-8|NA|NA|TRBJ1-3
TGTGCCAGCAGCCGGACAGTAACTGGAAACACCATATATTTT
CASSRTVTGNTIYF
>TRBV5-4|NA|NA|TRBJ2-5
TGTGCCAGCAGCAATTCAATTCATTCGCGCCGGCAAGAGACCCAGTACTTC
CASSNSIHSRRQETQYF
>TRBV27|NA|NA|TRBJ1-5
TGTGCCAGCAGTTTGGCGGGGCCAAATCAGCCCCAGCATTTT
CASSLAGPNQPQHF
>TRBV5-4|NA|NA|TRBJ1-1
TGTGCCAGCAGCCCTGGAGGGCAGAGTAGTACTGAAGCTTTCTTT
CASSPGGQSSTEAFF
>TRBV7-2|TRBD1|NA|TRBJ2-1
TGTGCCAGCAGCTTAGGCGCAGGGGGTTTGTACTATGAGCAGTTCTTC
CASSLGAGGLYYEQFF
>TRBV7-9|TRBD1|NA|TRBJ1-2
TGTGCCAGCAGCACTAGCGACAGGGGGATACGCTATGGCTACACCTTC
CASSTSDRGIRYGYTF
>TRBV24-1|TRBD1|NA|TRBJ1-2
TGTGCCACCAGTGATTCCGGGACAGCCTATGGCTACACCTTC
CATSDSGTAYGYTF
>TRBV19|TRBD2|NA|TRBJ2-3
TGTGCCAGTAGCACTAGCGGGGATCCCACAGATACGCAGTATTTT
CASSTSGDPTDTQYF
>TRBV7-8|NA|few|TRBJ2-7
TGTGCCAGCAGCCCGACCCTAGACACTAGCATCTACGAGCAGTACTTC
CASSPTLDTSIYEQYF
>TRBV29-1|TRBD1|NA|TRBJ1-2
TGCAGCATAGCGCAGGGGGCGAGTAATGGCTACACCTTC
CSIAQGASNGYTF
>TRBV7-6|NA|NA|TRBJ1-5
TGTGCCAGCAGCTTATACGGGGAGGGCAATCAGCCCCAGCATTTT
CASSLYGEGNQPQHF
>TRBV19|NA|once|TRBJ1-4
TGTGCCAGCCGCAGGCGAGCGGTTAATGAAAAACTGTTTTTT
CASRRRAVNEKLFF
>TRBV9|NA|NA|TRBJ1-1
TGTGCCAGCACTCTGGGGGCAACTAACACTGAAGCTTTCTTT
CASTLGATNTEAFF
>TRBV5-4|NA|NA|TRBJ1-1
TGTGCCAGCAGCTGGCGGGGTGATAACACTGAAGCTTTCTTT
CASSWRGDNTEAFF
>TRBV5-1|TRBD1|NA|TRBJ1-1
TGCGCCAGCAGCCCCGGACAGGGAGGCACTGAAGCTTTCTTT
CASSPGQGGTEAFF
>TRBV7-9|TRBD1|few|TRBJ2-7
TGTGCCAGCAGCCCGACAGGGAGAGAGCAGTACTTC
CASSPTGREQYF
>TRBV18|TRBD1|NA|TRBJ2-2
TGTGCCAGCTCGGTCCTGGACAGGGTGTCCGGGGAGCTGTTTTTT
CASSVLDRVSGELFF
>TRBV29-1|TRBD2|once|TRBJ2-3
TGCAGCGTTGCTAGCGGGGCCACAGATACGCAGTATTTT
CSVASGATDTQYF
>TRBV7-6|TRBD1|NA|TRBJ2-5
TGTGCCAGCAGCGGGGGGACAGGGGTCCGTCAGGAGACCCAGTACTTC
CASSGGTGVRQETQYF
>TRBV27|NA|NA|TRBJ2-5
TGTGCCAGCAGTCCCTGGGCCCCACCGAAACAAGAGACCCAGTACTTC
CASSPWAPPKQETQYF
>TRBV19|TRBD1|NA|TRBJ1-5
TGTGCCAGTAGTATGGGGACAGCCACCCAGCATTTT
CASSMGTATQHF
>TRBV7-6|TRBD1|NA|TRBJ1-1
TGTGCCAGCAGCCCCGGTCAGGGGGGCAGGGTAGCACCGGAGGCTTTCTTT
CASSPGQGGRVAPEAFF
>TRBV4-1|NA|medium-sized|TRBJ2-5
TGCGCCAGCAGCCAAGAACTACAGGGTATGTCAGAGACCCAGTACTTC
CASSQELQGMSETQYF
>TRBV28|NA|NA|TRBJ1-2
TGTGCCAGCAGCCTCAGGGGCGGGTATGGCTACACCTTC
CASSLRGGYGYTF
>TRBV5-4|NA|NA|TRBJ1-2
TGTGCCAGCAGCTTGGCCAGGCGCAACTATGGCTACACCTTC
CASSLARRNYGYTF
>TRBV5-1|TRBD2|NA|TRBJ2-5
TGCGCCAGCAGCTTGGGAGGGCAGGGAGGGCAAGAGACCCAGTACTTC
CASSLGGQGGQETQYF
>TRBV9|TRBD1|NA|TRBJ2-7
TGTGCCAGCAGCGAGGATCCCGGGACAGCCAACGAGCAGTACTTC
CASSEDPGTANEQYF
>TRBV7-2|TRBD1|NA|TRBJ1-5
TGTGCCAGCAGCTTCGGGGACAGGGGTTATCAGCCCCAGCATTTT
CASSFGDRGYQPQHF
>TRBV27|TRBD1|NA|TRBJ1-1
TGTGCCAGCAGTTTCAGGGGGCTGAACACTGAAGCTTTCTTT
CASSFRGLNTEAFF
>TRBV3-1/TRBV3-2|NA|NA|TRBJ2-2
TGTGCCAGCAGCCAAATCACGCAGGGTGCCGGGGAGCTGTTTTTT
CASSQITQGAGELFF
>TRBV29-1|TRBD2|NA|TRBJ2-1
TGCAGCTTCAGGACTAGCGGGGTAAATGAGCAGTTCTTC
CSFRTSGVNEQFF
>TRBV3-1/TRBV3-2|NA|NA|TRBJ2-1
TGTGCCAGCAGCCACGTAGGGGGGGCGAGTGAGCAGTTCTTC
CASSHVGGASEQFF
>TRBV2|NA|NA|TRBJ1-2
TGTGCCAGCAGTTACCGACAGGACTATGGCTACACCTTC
CASSYRQDYGYTF
>TRBV10-2|NA|NA|TRBJ2-3
TGCGCCACCAGGGGGGGGACTAGCACAGATACGCAGTATTTT
CATRGGTSTDTQYF
>TRBV4-1|NA|NA|TRBJ2-7
TGCGCCAGCAGCCGCGGGGTGAGCTCCTACGAGCAGTACTTC
CASSRGVSSYEQYF
>TRBV7-2|NA|NA|TRBJ1-2
TGTGCCAGCAGCCTAGGACTGCAGTTTGGCTACACCTTC
CASSLGLQFGYTF
>TRBV5-4|TRBD1|once|TRBJ1-4
TGTGCCAGCAGCAGGACAGGGGGCGCTAAGAATGAAAAACTGTTTTTT
CASSRTGGAKNEKLFF